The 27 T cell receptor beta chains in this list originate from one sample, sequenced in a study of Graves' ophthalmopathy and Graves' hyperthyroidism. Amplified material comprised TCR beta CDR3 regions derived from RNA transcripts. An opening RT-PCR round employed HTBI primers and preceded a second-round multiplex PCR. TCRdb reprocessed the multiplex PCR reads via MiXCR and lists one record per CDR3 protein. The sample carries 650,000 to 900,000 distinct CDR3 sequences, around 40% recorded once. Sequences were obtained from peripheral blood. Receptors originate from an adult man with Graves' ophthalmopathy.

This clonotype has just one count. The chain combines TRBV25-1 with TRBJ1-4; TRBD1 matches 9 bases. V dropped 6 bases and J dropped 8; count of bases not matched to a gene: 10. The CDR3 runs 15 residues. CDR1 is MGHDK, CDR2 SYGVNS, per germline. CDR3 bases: TGTGCCAGCAGGGACCACAGGGGGCGCGAGGAAAAACTGTTTTTT. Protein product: CASRDHRGREEKLFF.

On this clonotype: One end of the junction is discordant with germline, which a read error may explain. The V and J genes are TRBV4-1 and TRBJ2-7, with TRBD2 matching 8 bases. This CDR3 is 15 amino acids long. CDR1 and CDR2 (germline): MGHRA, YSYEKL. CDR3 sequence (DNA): TGTGCCAGCAGCCAAGAAAGCGGGAGCTCCTACGAGCAGTACTTC. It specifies CASSQESGSSYEQYF.

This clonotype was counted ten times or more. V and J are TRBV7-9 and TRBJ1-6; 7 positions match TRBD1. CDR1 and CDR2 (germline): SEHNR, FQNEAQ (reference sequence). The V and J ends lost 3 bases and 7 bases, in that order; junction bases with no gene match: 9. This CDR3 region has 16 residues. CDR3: CASSFTAGTENSPLHF. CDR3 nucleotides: TGTGCCAGCAGCTTCACTGCCGGGACAGAGAATTCACCCCTCCACTTT. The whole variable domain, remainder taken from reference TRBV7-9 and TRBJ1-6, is DTGVSQNPRHKITKRGQNVTFRCDPISEHNRLYWYRQTLGQGPEFLTYFQNEAQLEKSRLLSDRFSAERPKGSFSTLEIQRTEQGDSAMYLCASSFTAGTENSPLHFGNGTRLTVT.

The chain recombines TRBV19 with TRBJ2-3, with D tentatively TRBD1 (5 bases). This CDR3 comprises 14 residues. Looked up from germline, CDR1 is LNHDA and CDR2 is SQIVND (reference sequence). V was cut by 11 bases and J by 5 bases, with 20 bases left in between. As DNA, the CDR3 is TGTGCCTGGACGCAGGGCCTTTTTCAAGATACGCAGTATTTT. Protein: CAWTQGLFQDTQYF.

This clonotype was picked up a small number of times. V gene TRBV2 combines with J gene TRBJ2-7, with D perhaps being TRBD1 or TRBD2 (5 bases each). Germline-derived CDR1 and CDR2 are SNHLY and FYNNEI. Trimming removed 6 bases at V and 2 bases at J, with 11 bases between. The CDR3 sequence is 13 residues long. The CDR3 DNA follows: TGTGCCAGCAGGGGGACCGCCGCCTACGAGCAGTACTTC. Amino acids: CASRGTAAYEQYF.

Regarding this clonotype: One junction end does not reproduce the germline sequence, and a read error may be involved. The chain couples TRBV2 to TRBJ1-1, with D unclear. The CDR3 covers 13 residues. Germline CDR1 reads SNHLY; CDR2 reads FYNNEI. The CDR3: CASGDEENTEAFF. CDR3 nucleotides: TGTGCCAGCGGTGACGAGGAGAACACTGAAGCTTTCTTT.

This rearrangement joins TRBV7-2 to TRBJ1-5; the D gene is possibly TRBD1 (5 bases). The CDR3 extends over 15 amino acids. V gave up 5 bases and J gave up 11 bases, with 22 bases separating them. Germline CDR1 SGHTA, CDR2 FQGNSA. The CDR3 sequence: CASSLLGQGVGSQHF. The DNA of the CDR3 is TGTGCCAGCAGCCTCCTCGGGCAGGGCGTAGGGTCCCAGCATTTT. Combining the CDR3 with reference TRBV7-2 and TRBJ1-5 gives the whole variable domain GAGVSQSPSNKVTEKGKDVELRCDPISGHTALYWYRQSLGQGLEFLIYFQGNSAPDKSGLPSDRFSAERTGGSVSTLTIQRTQQEDSAVYLCASSLLGQGVGSQHFGDGTRLSIL.

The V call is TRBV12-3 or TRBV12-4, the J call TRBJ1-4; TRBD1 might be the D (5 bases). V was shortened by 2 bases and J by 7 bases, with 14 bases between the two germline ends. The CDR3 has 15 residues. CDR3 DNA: TGTGCCAGCAGTTTATTGGCACAGGCGGGTGAAAAACTGTTTTTT. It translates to CASSLLAQAGEKLFF.

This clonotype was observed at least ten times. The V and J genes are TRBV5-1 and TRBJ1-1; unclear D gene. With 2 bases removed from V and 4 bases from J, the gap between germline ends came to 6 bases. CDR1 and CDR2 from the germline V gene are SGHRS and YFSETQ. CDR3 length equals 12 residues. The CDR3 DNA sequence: TGCGCCAGCAGCTTAAATCCCACTGAAGCTTTCTTT. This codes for CASSLNPTEAFF.

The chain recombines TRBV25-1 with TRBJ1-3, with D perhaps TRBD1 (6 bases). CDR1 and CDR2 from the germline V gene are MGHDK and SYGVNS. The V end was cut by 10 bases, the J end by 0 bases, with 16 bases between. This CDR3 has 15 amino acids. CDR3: CANTAGANSGNTIYF. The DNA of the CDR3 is TGTGCCAACACCGCGGGGGCAAACTCTGGAAACACCATATATTTT.

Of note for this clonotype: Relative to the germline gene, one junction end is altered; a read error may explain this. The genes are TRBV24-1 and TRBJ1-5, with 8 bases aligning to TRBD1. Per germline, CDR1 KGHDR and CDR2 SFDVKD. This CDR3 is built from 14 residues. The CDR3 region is CASSLSGQVAAWHF. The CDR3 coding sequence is TGTGCCAGCAGTTTATCGGGACAGGTCGCTGCGTGGCATTTT.

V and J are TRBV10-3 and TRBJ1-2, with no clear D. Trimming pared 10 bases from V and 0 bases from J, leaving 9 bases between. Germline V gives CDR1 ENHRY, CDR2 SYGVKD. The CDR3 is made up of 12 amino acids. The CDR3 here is CASNSANYGYTF. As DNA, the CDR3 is TGTGCCAGCAATAGCGCTAACTATGGCTACACCTTC.

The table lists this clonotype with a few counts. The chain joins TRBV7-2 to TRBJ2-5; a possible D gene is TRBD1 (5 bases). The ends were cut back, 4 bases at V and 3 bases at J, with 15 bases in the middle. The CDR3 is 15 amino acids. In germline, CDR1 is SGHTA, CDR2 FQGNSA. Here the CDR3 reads CASSSELGQKETQYF. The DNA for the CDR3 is TGTGCCAGCAGCTCGGAGCTTGGACAAAAAGAGACCCAGTACTTC.

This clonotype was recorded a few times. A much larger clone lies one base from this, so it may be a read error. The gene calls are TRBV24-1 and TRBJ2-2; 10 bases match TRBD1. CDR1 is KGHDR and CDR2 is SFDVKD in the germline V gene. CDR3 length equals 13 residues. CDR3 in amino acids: CATSDPGTGDLFF. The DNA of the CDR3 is TGTGCCACCAGTGACCCAGGGACAGGGGATCTGTTTTTT.

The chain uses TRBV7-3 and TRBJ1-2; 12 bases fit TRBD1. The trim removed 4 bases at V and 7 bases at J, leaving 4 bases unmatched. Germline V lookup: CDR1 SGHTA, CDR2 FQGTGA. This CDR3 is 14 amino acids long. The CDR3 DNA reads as TGTGCCAGCAGCTACGGGACAGGGGGCGGTGGCTACACCTTC. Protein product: CASSYGTGGGGYTF.

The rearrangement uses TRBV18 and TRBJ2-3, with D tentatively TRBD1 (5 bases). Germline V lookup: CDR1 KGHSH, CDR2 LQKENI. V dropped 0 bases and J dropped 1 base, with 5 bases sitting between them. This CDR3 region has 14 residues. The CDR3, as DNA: TGTGCCAGCTCACCACCGACAGGCACAGATACGCAGTATTTT. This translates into CASSPPTGTDTQYF.

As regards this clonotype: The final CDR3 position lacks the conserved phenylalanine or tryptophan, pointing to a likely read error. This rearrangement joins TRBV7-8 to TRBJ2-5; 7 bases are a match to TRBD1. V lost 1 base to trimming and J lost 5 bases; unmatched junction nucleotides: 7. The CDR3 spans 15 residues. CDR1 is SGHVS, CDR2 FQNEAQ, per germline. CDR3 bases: TGTGCCAGCAGCTTAGGAGCAGGGGGAAAGGAGACCCAGTACGTC. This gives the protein CASSLGAGGKETQYV.

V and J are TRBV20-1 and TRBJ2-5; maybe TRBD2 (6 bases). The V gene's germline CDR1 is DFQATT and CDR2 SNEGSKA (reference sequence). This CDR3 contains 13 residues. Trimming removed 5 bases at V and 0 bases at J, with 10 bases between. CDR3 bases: TGCAGTGCTCTACGGGAGAACCAAGAGACCCAGTACTTC. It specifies CSALRENQETQYF.

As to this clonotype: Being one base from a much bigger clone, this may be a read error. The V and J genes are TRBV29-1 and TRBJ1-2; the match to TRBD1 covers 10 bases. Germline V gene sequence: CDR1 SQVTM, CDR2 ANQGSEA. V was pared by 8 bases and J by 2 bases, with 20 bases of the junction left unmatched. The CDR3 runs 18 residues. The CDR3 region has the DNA TGCAGCATCGTTGGGGACTTACCGGGACAGGGGCGGAACTATGGCTACACCTTC. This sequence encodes CSIVGDLPGQGRNYGYTF.

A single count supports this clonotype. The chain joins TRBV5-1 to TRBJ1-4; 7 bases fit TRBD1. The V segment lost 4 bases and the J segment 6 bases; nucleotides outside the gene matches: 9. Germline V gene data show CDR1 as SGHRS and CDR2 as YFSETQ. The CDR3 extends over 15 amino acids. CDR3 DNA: TGCGCCAGCAGCCTTGAGACAGGGAGAGATGAAAAACTGTTTTTT. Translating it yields CASSLETGRDEKLFF.

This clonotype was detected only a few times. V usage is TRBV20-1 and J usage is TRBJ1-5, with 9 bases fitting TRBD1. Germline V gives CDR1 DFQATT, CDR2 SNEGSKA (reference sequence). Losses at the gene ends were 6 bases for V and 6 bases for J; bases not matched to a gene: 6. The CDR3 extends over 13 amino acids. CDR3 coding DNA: TGCAGTGCCCGAGGGACAGGGCTTCAGCCCCAGCATTTT. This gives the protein CSARGTGLQPQHF.

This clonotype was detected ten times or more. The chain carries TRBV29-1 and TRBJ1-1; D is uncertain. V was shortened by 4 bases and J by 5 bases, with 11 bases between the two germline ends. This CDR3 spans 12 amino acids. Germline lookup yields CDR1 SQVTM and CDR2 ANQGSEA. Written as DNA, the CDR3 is TGCAGCGTTGGAGGGTTTGGGACTGAAGCTTTCTTT. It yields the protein CSVGGFGTEAFF.

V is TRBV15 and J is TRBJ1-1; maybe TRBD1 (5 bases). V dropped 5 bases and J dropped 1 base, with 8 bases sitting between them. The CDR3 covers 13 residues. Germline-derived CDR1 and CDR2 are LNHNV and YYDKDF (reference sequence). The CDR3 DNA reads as TGTGCCACCAGCGGGACTACGAACACTGAAGCTTTCTTT. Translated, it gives CATSGTTNTEAFF.

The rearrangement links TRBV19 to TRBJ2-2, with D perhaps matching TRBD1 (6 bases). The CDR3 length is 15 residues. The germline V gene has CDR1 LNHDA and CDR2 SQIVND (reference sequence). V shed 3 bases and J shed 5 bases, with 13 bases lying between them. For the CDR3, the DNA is TGTGCCAGTAGTATCAGCAGGGGTTGGACCGGGGAGCTGTTTTTT. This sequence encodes CASSISRGWTGELFF.

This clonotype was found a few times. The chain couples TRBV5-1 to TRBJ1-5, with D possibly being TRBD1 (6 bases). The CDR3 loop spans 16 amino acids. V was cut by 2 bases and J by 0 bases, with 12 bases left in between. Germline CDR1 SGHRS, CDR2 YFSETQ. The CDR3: CASSFPTGSSNQPQHF. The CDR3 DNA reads TGCGCCAGCAGCTTTCCGACAGGATCTAGCAATCAGCCCCAGCATTTT. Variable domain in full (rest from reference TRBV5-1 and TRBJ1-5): KAGVTQTPRYLIKTRGQQVTLSCSPISGHRSVSWYQQTPGQGLQFLFEYFSETQRNKGNFPGRFSGRQFSNSRSEMNVSTLELGDSALYLCASSFPTGSSNQPQHFGDGTRLSIL.

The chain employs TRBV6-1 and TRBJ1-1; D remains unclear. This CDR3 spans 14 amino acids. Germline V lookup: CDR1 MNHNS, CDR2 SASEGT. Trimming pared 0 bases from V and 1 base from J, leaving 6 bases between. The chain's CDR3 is CASSEALGNTEAFF. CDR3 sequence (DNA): TGTGCCAGCAGTGAAGCGCTAGGGAACACTGAAGCTTTCTTT.

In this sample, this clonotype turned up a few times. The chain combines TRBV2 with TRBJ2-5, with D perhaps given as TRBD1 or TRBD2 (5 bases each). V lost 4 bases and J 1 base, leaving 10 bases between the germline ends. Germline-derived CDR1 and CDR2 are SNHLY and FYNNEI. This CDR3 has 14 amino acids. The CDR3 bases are TGTGCCAGCAGTGCAACCGGGACCCAAGAGACCCAGTACTTC. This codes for CASSATGTQETQYF.